This T cell receptor beta chain was identified during a study of cytomegalovirus exposure and HLA in healthy donors. Regarding the study as a whole: A later analysis found common viral pathogens apparently linked to several of the most significant clusters. Being productive about 90% or about 30% of the time was typical of most TCR beta V segments in an earlier analysis.

V dropped 4 bases and J dropped 2; count of bases not matched to a gene: 7. The CDR3 extends over 16 amino acids. Germline V gene sequence: CDR1 LGHNA, CDR2 YNFKEQ. The PCR employed 60 Vbeta primers together with 13 Jbeta primers. Measured with immunoSEQ multiplex PCR; TCRdb has only the in-frame clones, and not every one. This repertoire shows approximately 150,000 clones, around 68% found once; its top ten account for 2.5% to 3.5%. In the case of this clone: The target antigen is unknown.

Sequenced material: PBMCs. The chain uses TRBV4-2 and TRBJ2-1; 8 positions agree with TRBD1. This TCR was recovered from a woman aged 40-49 years in good health and CMV-seropositive. The CDR3 here is CASSREDREAYNEQFF. The CDR3 DNA reads TGTGCCAGCAGCCGAGAGGACAGGGAGGCCTACAATGAGCAGTTCTTC.